The table lists the clone carrying this T cell receptor (beta chain) with many counts. This sample stems from a study of metastatic and nonmetastatic thyroid tumors. Study background: A comparison of repertoires was made across blood and tumor or nodule tissue from malignant and benign thyroid patients.

TCRdb re-clonotyped the PCR reads through MiXCR. The table records 30,000 or so clones, roughly 25% of them present only once. Every patient was untreated before thyroid surgery. V lost 6 bases and J 11 bases, leaving 11 bases between the germline ends. The CDR3 contains 11 residues. CDR1 and CDR2 from the germline V gene are SEHNR and FQNEAQ (reference sequence). The sample comprised blood. This receptor was identified in a female donor with papillary thyroid cancer or a benign thyroid nodule (not recorded which). Some clones in this sample may be carry-over from other donors' samples. The chain has TRBV7-9 and TRBJ2-1; a possible D gene is TRBD2 (5 bases). CDR3 residues: CASSRRDKQFF. Written as DNA, the CDR3 is TGTGCCAGCAGTCGTCGGGATAAGCAGTTCTTC.